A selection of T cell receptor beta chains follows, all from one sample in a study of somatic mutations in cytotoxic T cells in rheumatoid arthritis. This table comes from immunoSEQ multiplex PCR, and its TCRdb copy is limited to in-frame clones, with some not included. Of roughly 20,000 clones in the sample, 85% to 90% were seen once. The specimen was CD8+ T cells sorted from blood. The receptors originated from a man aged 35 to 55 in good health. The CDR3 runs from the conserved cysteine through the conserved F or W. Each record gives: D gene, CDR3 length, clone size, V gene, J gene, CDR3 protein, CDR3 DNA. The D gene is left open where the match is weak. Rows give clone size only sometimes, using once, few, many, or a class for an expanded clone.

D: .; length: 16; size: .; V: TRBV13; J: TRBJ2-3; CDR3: CASSSGGRGVADTQYF; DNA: TGTGCCAGCAGCTCGGGAGGCAGGGGAGTTGCAGATACGCAGTATTTT
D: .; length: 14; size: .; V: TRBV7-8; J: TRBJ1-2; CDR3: CASSPTDPNYGYTF; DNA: TGTGCCAGCAGCCCGACTGACCCTAACTATGGCTACACCTTC
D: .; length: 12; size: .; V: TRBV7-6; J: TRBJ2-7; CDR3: CASSRASGEQYF; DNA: TGTGCCAGTTCACGCGCTTCCGGCGAGCAGTACTTC
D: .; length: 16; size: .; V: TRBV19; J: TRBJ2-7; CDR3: CASSLPGAVYPGEQYF; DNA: TGTGCCAGTAGCCTACCCGGGGCAGTCTACCCGGGAGAGCAGTACTTC
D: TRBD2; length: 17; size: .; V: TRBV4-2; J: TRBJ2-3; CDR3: CASSQDLGLAPADTQYF; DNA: TGTGCCAGCAGCCAAGATTTAGGACTAGCACCAGCCGATACGCAGTATTTT
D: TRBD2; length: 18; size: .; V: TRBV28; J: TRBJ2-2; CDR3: CASSLGPGTSGDTGELFF; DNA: TGTGCCAGCAGTTTAGGACCCGGGACTAGCGGGGACACCGGGGAGCTGTTTTTT
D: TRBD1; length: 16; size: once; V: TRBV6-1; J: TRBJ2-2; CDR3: CASSERTGGLTGELFF; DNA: TGTGCCAGCAGTGAAAGGACAGGGGGCTTGACCGGGGAGCTGTTTTTT
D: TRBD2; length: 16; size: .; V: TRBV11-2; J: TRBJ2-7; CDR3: CASSLGRGGSTYEQYF; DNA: TGTGCCAGCAGCTTAGGCCGGGGAGGGAGCACCTACGAGCAGTACTTC
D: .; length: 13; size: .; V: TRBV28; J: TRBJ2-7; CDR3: CASSYGTRGEQYF; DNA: TGTGCCAGCAGTTATGGAACGCGGGGCGAGCAGTACTTC
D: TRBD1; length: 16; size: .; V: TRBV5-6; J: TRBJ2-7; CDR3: CASSLGFWDRDHEQYF; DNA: TGTGCCAGCAGCTTGGGTTTCTGGGACAGGGACCACGAGCAGTACTTC
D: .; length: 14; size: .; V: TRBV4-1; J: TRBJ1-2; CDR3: CASSHIPRNYGYTF; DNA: TGCGCCAGCAGCCACATCCCGAGAAACTATGGCTACACCTTC
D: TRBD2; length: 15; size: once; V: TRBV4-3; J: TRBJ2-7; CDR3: CASSQEIAGPYEQYF; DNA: TGCGCCAGCAGCCAAGAAATAGCGGGGCCCTACGAGCAGTACTTC
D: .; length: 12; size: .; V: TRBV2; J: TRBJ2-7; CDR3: CASRGAPYEQYF; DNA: TGTGCCAGCAGGGGGGCCCCCTACGAGCAGTACTTC
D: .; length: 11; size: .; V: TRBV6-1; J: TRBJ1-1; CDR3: CASNTNTEAFF; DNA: TGTGCCAGCAATACGAACACTGAAGCTTTCTTT
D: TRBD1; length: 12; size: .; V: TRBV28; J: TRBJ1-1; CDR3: CASSFQGAEAFF; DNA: TGTGCCAGCAGTTTCCAGGGGGCAGAAGCTTTCTTT
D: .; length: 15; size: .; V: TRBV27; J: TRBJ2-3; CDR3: CASSCAEGKTDTQYF; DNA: TGTGCCAGCAGCTGCGCGGAGGGGAAGACAGATACGCAGTATTTT
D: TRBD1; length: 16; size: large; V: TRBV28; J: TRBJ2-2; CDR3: CASRGAGQGLTGELFF; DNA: TGTGCCAGCAGGGGGGCGGGACAGGGACTAACCGGGGAGCTGTTTTTT
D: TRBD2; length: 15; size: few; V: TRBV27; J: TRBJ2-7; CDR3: CASSLLREGPHEQYF; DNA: TGTGCCAGCAGTTTATTGCGGGAGGGTCCCCACGAGCAGTACTTC
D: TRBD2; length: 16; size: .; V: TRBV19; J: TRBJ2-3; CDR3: CASSIGSGRNSDTQYF; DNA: TGTGCCAGTAGTATAGGGAGCGGGAGAAACTCAGATACGCAGTATTTT
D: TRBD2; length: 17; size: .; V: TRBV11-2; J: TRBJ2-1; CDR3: CASSLFPETSEYNEQFF; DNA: TGTGCCAGCAGCTTATTCCCAGAGACTAGCGAATACAATGAGCAGTTCTTC
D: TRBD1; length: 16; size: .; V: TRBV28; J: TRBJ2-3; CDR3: CASSTRTGRSTDTQYF; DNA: TGTGCCAGCAGTACCCGGACAGGCCGAAGCACAGATACGCAGTATTTT
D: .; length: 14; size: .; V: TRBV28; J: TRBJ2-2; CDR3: CASTIGVNTGELFF; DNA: TGTGCCAGCACCATTGGGGTGAACACCGGGGAGCTGTTTTTT
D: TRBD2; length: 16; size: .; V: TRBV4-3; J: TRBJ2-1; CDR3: CASSQARLAVINEQFF; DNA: TGCGCCAGCAGCCAAGCGAGACTAGCGGTTATTAATGAGCAGTTCTTC
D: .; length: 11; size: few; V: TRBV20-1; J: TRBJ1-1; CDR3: CSATRGTEAFF; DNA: TGCAGTGCTACCAGGGGCACTGAAGCTTTCTTT
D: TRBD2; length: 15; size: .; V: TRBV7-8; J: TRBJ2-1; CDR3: CASTPGGAPYNEQFF; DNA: TGTGCCAGCACCCCGGGGGGGGCGCCTTACAATGAGCAGTTCTTC
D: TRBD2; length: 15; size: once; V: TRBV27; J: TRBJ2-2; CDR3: CASSRGTSGTGELFF; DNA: TGTGCCAGCAGCCGAGGGACTAGCGGGACCGGGGAGCTGTTTTTT
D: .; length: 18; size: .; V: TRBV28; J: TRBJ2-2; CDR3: CASSLNPWTESNTGELFF; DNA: TGTGCCAGCAGTTTAAACCCCTGGACAGAATCGAACACCGGGGAGCTGTTTTTT
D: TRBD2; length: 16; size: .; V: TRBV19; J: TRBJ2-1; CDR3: CASPTRREFPYNEQFF; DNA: TGTGCCAGTCCCACCAGGCGGGAGTTTCCCTACAATGAGCAGTTCTTC
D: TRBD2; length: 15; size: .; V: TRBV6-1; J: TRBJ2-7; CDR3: CASHRLAGMVTEQYF; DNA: TGTGCCAGCCATAGACTAGCGGGAATGGTTACCGAGCAGTACTTC
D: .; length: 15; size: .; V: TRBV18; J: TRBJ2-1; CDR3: CASSPPAFAYNEQFF; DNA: TGTGCCAGCTCACCACCGGCCTTCGCCTACAATGAGCAGTTCTTC
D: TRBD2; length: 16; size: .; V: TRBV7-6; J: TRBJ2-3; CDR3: CASSPWTSRWTDTQYF; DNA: TGTGCCAGCAGCCCCTGGACTAGTCGTTGGACAGATACGCAGTATTTT
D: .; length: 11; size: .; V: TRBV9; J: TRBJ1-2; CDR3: CASTAGDGYTF; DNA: TGTGCCAGCACCGCCGGGGATGGCTACACCTTC
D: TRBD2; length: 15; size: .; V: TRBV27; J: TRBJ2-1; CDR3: CASSLGASGRNEQFF; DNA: TGTGCCAGCAGTTTAGGGGCTAGCGGGAGAAATGAGCAGTTCTTC
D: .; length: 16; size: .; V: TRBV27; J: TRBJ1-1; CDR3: CASSLVLPRVNTEAFF; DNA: TGTGCCAGCAGTTTAGTTCTCCCCAGGGTGAACACTGAAGCTTTCTTT
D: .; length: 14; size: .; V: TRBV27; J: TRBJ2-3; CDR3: CASTKGSSTDTQYF; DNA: TGTGCCAGCACTAAAGGCTCTAGCACAGATACGCAGTATTTT
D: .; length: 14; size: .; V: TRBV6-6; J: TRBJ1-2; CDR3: CASTSKGGYYGYTF; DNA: TGTGCCAGCACCTCAAAGGGGGGATACTATGGCTACACCTTC
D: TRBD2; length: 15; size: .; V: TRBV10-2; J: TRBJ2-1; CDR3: CASSRWREGSNEQFF; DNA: TGCGCCAGCAGTCGATGGAGGGAGGGCAGCAATGAGCAGTTCTTC
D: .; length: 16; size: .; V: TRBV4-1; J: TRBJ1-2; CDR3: CASSPAAGGAGYGYTF; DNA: TGCGCCAGCAGCCCGGCCGCCGGGGGCGCAGGGTATGGCTACACCTTC
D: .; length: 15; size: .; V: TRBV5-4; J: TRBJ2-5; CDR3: CASSSRQDYQETQYF; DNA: TGTGCCAGCAGCTCCAGACAGGACTACCAAGAGACCCAGTACTTC
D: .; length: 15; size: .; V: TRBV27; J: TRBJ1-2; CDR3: CASSLTVNANYGYTF; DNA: TGTGCCAGCAGTTTGACGGTGAACGCTAACTATGGCTACACCTTC
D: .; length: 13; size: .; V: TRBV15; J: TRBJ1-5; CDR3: CATSPESNQPQHF; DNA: TGTGCCACCAGCCCTGAGAGTAATCAGCCCCAGCATTTT
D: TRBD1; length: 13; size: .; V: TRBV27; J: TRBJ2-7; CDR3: CASATGGPYEQYF; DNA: TGTGCCAGCGCAACAGGGGGCCCCTACGAGCAGTACTTC
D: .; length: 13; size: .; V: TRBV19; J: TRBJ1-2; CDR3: CASRWDEDYGYTF; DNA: TGTGCCAGTAGGTGGGATGAAGACTATGGCTACACCTTC
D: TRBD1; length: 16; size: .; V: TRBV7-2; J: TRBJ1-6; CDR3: CASSPLLGQGNSPLHF; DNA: TGTGCCAGCAGCCCACTCTTGGGACAGGGTAATTCACCCCTCCACTTT
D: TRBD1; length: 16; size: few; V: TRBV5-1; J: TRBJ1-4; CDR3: CASSPISTGPIEKLFF; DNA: TGCGCCAGCAGCCCAATTTCGACAGGGCCCATTGAAAAACTGTTTTTT